The 14 T cell receptor beta chains reported below all come from one sample, sequenced in a study of Graves' ophthalmopathy and Graves' hyperthyroidism. Amplified TCR beta CDR3 regions were obtained using RNA transcripts as template. Second-round multiplex PCR followed a first-round RT-PCR using HTBI primers. TCRdb re-called the multiplex PCR reads through MiXCR, storing one row per CDR3 protein. The sample has almost 750,000 distinct CDR3 sequences, 40% seen once. Sequenced input: peripheral blood. These receptors were collected from an adult man with Graves' ophthalmopathy.

This clonotype has just a few counts. The rearrangement links TRBV7-2 to TRBJ1-4; D not certain. V lost 3 bases to trimming and J lost 6 bases, with 11 bases between them. CDR3 size: 14 residues. Per the germline V gene, CDR1 is SGHTA and CDR2 is FQGNSA. For the CDR3, the DNA is TGTGCCAGCAGCTTGGTTGGTGAGGATGAAAAACTGTTTTTT. Translated, it gives CASSLVGEDEKLFF.

J is TRBJ1-2 and V is TRBV29-1, with a tentative D call TRBD1 (6 bases). Trimming shortened V by 7 bases and J by 9 bases, and 15 bases separated the two germline ends. The CDR3 is 11 residues long. Looked up from germline, CDR1 is SQVTM and CDR2 is ANQGSEA. CDR3 in DNA: TGCAGCGCTGGGGGCGGGGGTAGCTACACCTTC. Encoded protein: CSAGGGGSYTF. Together with reference TRBV29-1 and TRBJ1-2, the CDR3 gives the full variable domain: SAVISQKPSRDICQRGTSLTIQCQVDSQVTMMFWYRQQPGQSLTLIATANQGSEATYESGFVIDKFPISRPNLTFSTLTVSNMSPEDSSIYLCSAGGGGSYTFGSGTRLTVV.

In its sample, this clonotype was seen many times. CDR3 amino acids: CASRATGGSSPLHF. For the CDR3, the DNA is TGTGCCAGCAGAGCTACAGGTGGGAGTTCACCCCTCCACTTT. This chain uses TRBV9 with TRBJ1-6; TRBD1 might be the D (5 bases). Deletions cut 5 bases from V and 9 bases from J, with 15 bases between. The CDR3 spans 14 residues. The germline V gene has CDR1 SGDLS and CDR2 YYNGEE.

This clonotype was picked up many times. This chain links TRBV20-1 with TRBJ2-5; the D gene is possibly TRBD2 (5 bases). CDR1 DFQATT and CDR2 SNEGSKA come from the germline V gene (reference sequence). This CDR3 comprises 13 residues. The germline V and J ends were trimmed by 5 bases and 5 bases, with 15 bases remaining between them. DNA of the CDR3: TGCAGTGCTCCGGTAGCGTTGGTCGAGACCCAGTACTTC. Encoded protein: CSAPVALVETQYF.

This clonotype was seen at least ten times. V gene TRBV12-3 or TRBV12-4 combines with J gene TRBJ1-1, with a tentative D call TRBD1 (6 bases). This CDR3 contains 15 residues. V was shortened by 5 bases and J by 5 bases, with 18 bases between the two germline ends. This chain's CDR3 is CASSHDGGARTEAFF. Here the CDR3 DNA reads TGTGCCAGCAGTCACGATGGGGGGGCAAGGACTGAAGCTTTCTTT.

This clonotype was recorded at least ten times. The chain carries TRBV9 and TRBJ1-2; unclear D gene. CDR3 length: 12 amino acids. V was pared by 3 bases and J by 8 bases, with 11 bases between. Germline V gene sequence: CDR1 SGDLS, CDR2 YYNGEE. The CDR3 is CASSALNKGYTF. CDR3 nucleotide sequence: TGTGCCAGCAGCGCGTTAAACAAGGGCTACACCTTC.

This clonotype was picked up many times. At one end, the junction sequence differs from germline, possibly due to a read error. V usage is TRBV7-7 and J usage is TRBJ2-5, with 9 nucleotides matching TRBD1. Germline CDR1 reads SSHAT; CDR2 reads FNYEAQ (reference sequence). The CDR3 consists of 14 residues. The CDR3 here is CASSSTTGGETQYF. CDR3 nucleotides: TGTGCTAGCAGCTCCACGACAGGGGGAGAGACCCAGTACTTC.

This clonotype appeared once. V is TRBV29-1 and J is TRBJ2-5; weak D call: TRBD2 (6 bases). CDR1 SQVTM and CDR2 ANQGSEA come from the germline V gene. This CDR3 comprises 12 residues. The V and J ends lost 8 bases and 0 bases respectively, with 10 bases between them. CDR3 bases: TGCAGCTTATGGGGGGACCAAGAGACCCAGTACTTC. It translates to CSLWGDQETQYF.

This clonotype came up a few times. This chain uses TRBV10-3 with TRBJ1-4; D is unclear. Trimming cost V 10 bases and J 7 bases, with 13 bases left between them. This CDR3 region has 12 residues. Germline V lookup: CDR1 ENHRY, CDR2 SYGVKD. CDR3 residues: CASATQLEKLFF. DNA for the CDR3: TGTGCCAGCGCCACCCAGCTTGAAAAACTGTTTTTT.

This clonotype showed up just a few times. The CDR3 reads CASSQRFNSYEQYF. In DNA, the CDR3 is TGTGCCAGCAGCCAACGGTTCAACTCCTACGAGCAGTACTTC. The rearrangement joins TRBV14 to TRBJ2-7, with D unclear. Trimming stripped 2 bases from V and 0 bases from J, with 8 bases between. CDR1 and CDR2 from the germline V gene are SGHDN and FVKESK. CDR3 size: 14 residues.

The chain uses TRBV20-1 and TRBJ2-5, with D tentatively TRBD1 (6 bases). This CDR3 comprises 13 residues. V was pared by 4 bases and J by 5 bases, with 14 bases between. Germline V gene sequence: CDR1 DFQATT, CDR2 SNEGSKA (reference sequence). In nucleotides, the CDR3 is TGCAGTGCTACACCGGACAGCTGGGAGACCCAGTACTTC. Its protein product is CSATPDSWETQYF.

This clonotype was found many times. The chain uses TRBV7-2 and TRBJ1-4; TRBD1 agrees at 9 bases. With V trimmed by 4 bases and J by 9 bases, 6 bases remained unmatched. Germline CDR1 is SGHTA and CDR2 is FQGNSA. The CDR3 contains 14 residues. CDR3 sequence reads: CASSSGQGRKKLFF. The CDR3 DNA is TGTGCCAGCAGCTCCGGACAGGGGAGGAAAAAACTGTTTTTT.

Only one count was recorded for this clonotype. The chain's CDR3 is CASSPNTGYYEQYF. CDR3 DNA: TGTGCCAGCAGCCCGAATACAGGGTACTACGAGCAGTACTTC. J is TRBJ2-7 and V is TRBV11-1; TRBD1 might be the D (6 bases). CDR3 length: 14 residues. V dropped 5 bases and J dropped 3 bases, with 14 bases sitting between them. CDR1 is SGHAT, CDR2 FQDESV, per germline (reference sequence).

This clonotype was seen only a few times. CDR3 in DNA: TGTGCCAGCGGGGAGACTAGATCCTACGAGCAGTACTTC. Residues: CASGETRSYEQYF. The gene calls are TRBV6-2 or TRBV6-3 and TRBJ2-7; D is perhaps TRBD2 (6 bases). V gave up 8 bases and J gave up 1 base, with 12 bases separating them. The CDR3 is made up of 13 amino acids. Germline V gene lookup returns CDR1 MNHEY and CDR2 SVGEGT.